This section outlines one T cell receptor (beta chain) sequence together with its context. Its matching antigen is unknown. This sample is drawn from a study of CD8 T cells in ankylosing spondylitis. General study points: A TCR beta motif made of about 8 highly homologous variants seemed typical of ankylosing spondylitis blood. Reportedly, significant enrichment of disease-linked clones occurred in matched ankylosing spondylitis synovial fluid.

One entry per CDR3 protein, called by TCRdb with MiXCR from the 5' RACE reads. The data contain some 840,000 distinct CDR3 sequences, approximately 12% of them seen just once; the ten biggest clones take up 0.45% to 0.6%. Germline values: CDR1 MDHEN, CDR2 SYDVKM. The CDR3 has 15 residues. V shed 3 bases and J 2 bases; nucleotides not matched to a gene: 7. Sequencing used blood, either unsorted or a sorted T cell fraction (not recorded which). The V and J genes are TRBV28 and TRBJ2-7; TRBD1 aligns across 7 bases. This receptor was identified in a male donor with ankylosing spondylitis. The CDR3 loop reads CASSLGGGQAYEQYF. Here the CDR3 DNA reads TGTGCCAGCAGTTTGGGTGGCGGACAGGCCTACGAGCAGTACTTC.